A selection of T cell receptor beta chains follows, all from one sample in a study of cytomegalovirus exposure and HLA in healthy donors. TCRdb's table, derived via immunoSEQ multiplex PCR, lists solely in-frame clones and lacks some. Among approximately 120,000 clones, just under 70% were seen once, and the ten largest hold about 5.5%. Sequenced material: PBMCs. The receptors were sampled from a woman aged 65 to 85 in good health and CMV-seropositive. Both conserved end residues are part of each CDR3. A D gene is named only where the DNA matches it firmly. For some rows the clone size is stated as once, few or many, or as a class when expanded; others skip it.

V gene: TRBV29-1
D gene: -
J gene: TRBJ2-3
clone size: -
CDR3 DNA: TGCAGCGTTGAGAGGCAAAGCACAGATACGCAGTATTTT
CDR3 protein: CSVERQSTDTQYF

V gene: TRBV12-5
D gene: -
J gene: TRBJ2-1
clone size: -
CDR3 DNA: TGTGCTAGTGGTTACGGAGACAATGAGCAGTTCTTC
CDR3 protein: CASGYGDNEQFF

V gene: TRBV30
D gene: -
J gene: TRBJ2-7
clone size: -
CDR3 DNA: TGTGCCTGGAGTGGGGGCATAGTCAACTACGAGCAGTACTTC
CDR3 protein: CAWSGGIVNYEQYF

V gene: TRBV18
D gene: TRBD1
J gene: TRBJ1-3
clone size: once
CDR3 DNA: TGTGCCAGCTCACCCACTACAGGGGACGCTGGAAACACCATATATTTT
CDR3 protein: CASSPTTGDAGNTIYF

V gene: TRBV4-2
D gene: -
J gene: TRBJ2-2
clone size: -
CDR3 DNA: TGTGCCAGCAGCCCATCGTCCAGGATTTCGAACACCGGGGAGCTGTTTTTT
CDR3 protein: CASSPSSRISNTGELFF

V gene: TRBV7-2
D gene: TRBD2
J gene: TRBJ2-5
clone size: -
CDR3 DNA: TGTGCCAGCAGTTTTACTAGCGGGGTACAAGAGACCCAGTACTTC
CDR3 protein: CASSFTSGVQETQYF

V gene: TRBV25-1
D gene: -
J gene: TRBJ1-1
clone size: few
CDR3 DNA: TGTGCCAGCGGCACGGACTTGAACACTGAAGCTTTCTTT
CDR3 protein: CASGTDLNTEAFF

V gene: TRBV6-5
D gene: -
J gene: TRBJ2-7
clone size: -
CDR3 DNA: TGTGCCAGCAGTCCCACTCCACTAGACGAGCAGTACTTC
CDR3 protein: CASSPTPLDEQYF

V gene: TRBV19
D gene: -
J gene: TRBJ2-7
clone size: -
CDR3 DNA: TGTGCCAGTACTGGGCTCGGCTACGAGCAGTACTTC
CDR3 protein: CASTGLGYEQYF

V gene: TRBV4-1
D gene: TRBD2
J gene: TRBJ2-7
clone size: -
CDR3 DNA: TGCGCCAGCAGCCACGGGACTAGCGGGGCAACCTACGAGCAGTACTTC
CDR3 protein: CASSHGTSGATYEQYF

V gene: TRBV5-1
D gene: -
J gene: TRBJ1-3
clone size: once
CDR3 DNA: TGCGCCAGCAGCCAGCTCGGGGGTTGGACCTCTGGAAACACCATATATTTT
CDR3 protein: CASSQLGGWTSGNTIYF

V gene: TRBV2
D gene: TRBD2
J gene: TRBJ2-3
clone size: -
CDR3 DNA: TGTGCCAGCAAAACGGGACTAGCGGGCACAGATACGCAGTATTTT
CDR3 protein: CASKTGLAGTDTQYF

V gene: TRBV5-1
D gene: TRBD2
J gene: TRBJ2-5
clone size: -
CDR3 DNA: TGCGCCAGCAGACGGACTAGCGGGGGGGTAGGAGAGACCCAGTACTTC
CDR3 protein: CASRRTSGGVGETQYF